This T cell receptor (beta chain) was profiled in a study of cytomegalovirus exposure and HLA in healthy donors (dated by TCRdb to about 2017). Turning to the overall study: In an earlier analysis of 550 to 750 of the donors, about 270 Gb of sequence data and 100 million or so unique TCR beta sequences from 180 million or so T cells were reported. An early release covering roughly 640 HLA-typed donors comprised about 320 gigabases of sequencing data and around 85 million unique TCR sequences. Of the 300 to 450 genotyped donors, 65% to 90% were placed in the genetic ancestry cluster associated with self-reported Caucasian donors. The study was designed to test whether signatures of past pathogen exposure could be identified by cataloging public T cell receptors. The study used immunosequencing to profile the T cell repertoires of several hundred subjects and linked those repertoires to cytomegalovirus serostatus. Along with the 666-subject first cohort, a separate validation cohort of about 110 different subjects was used. High-throughput TCR immunosequencing, statistical association of individual TCRs with disease status, and machine learning were combined to predict cytomegalovirus infection status. In a later analysis, previously published TCR beta repertoires from 670 or so donors were re-analyzed and high-resolution HLA genotyping was added so that TCR occurrence patterns could be studied. In the later analysis, no new phenotypic data were used to find candidate immune exposures; instead, reliance was placed on TCR beta sequences and their occurrence across donors. An earlier analysis of 450 to 750 of the donors used high-throughput TCR beta sequencing to judge whether each TCR beta V gene segment behaved as functional or pseudogenic. Alongside the repertoire data, information on donor age, sex, ethnicity and CMV serostatus was compiled. In a later genetic analysis, genome-wide SNP genotypes for about three fifths of the 666 donors were used, and that subset was treated as a discovery cohort. All discovery cohort repertoires had been generated using a single sequencing platform. Class I and class II HLA loci were covered by the typing at four-digit resolution. Typing coverage differed by locus: A, B, C, DRB1 and DQB1 were typed in about 620-630 donors, DQA1 in 500 to 550, DPA1 in 600 to 610, and DPB1 in 472. A handful of DR-DQ haplotypes were handled as single units for association and clustering because linkage in the cohort was strong. On average, roughly 240,000 unique TCR beta nucleotide sequences were sequenced per donor among 398 genotyped donors of the cohort, with about 19% of those sequences being non-productive.

Summary of the overall study and its limitations: Linkage disequilibrium might explain the correlated functional status among segregating V segments, but an unknown experimental factor could not be ruled out. Because counts were too low, roughly 16 rarely observed V segments, including chromosome 9 orphons, were excluded from the earlier analysis of a few hundred of the donors. A total of around 150 TCR beta chains were listed by the study as associated with cytomegalovirus. Presence/absence analyses assumed roughly uniform sequencing depth across donors, an assumption that may not hold. In a later analysis, HLA-associated TCR beta chains showed more clonal expansion and lower generation probabilities than non-associated chains that were equally common. A later analysis found that most CMV-associated TCR beta chains appeared HLA-restricted, with HLA associations seemingly driven largely by CMV exposure. According to a later genetic analysis, donors in an Asian-associated ancestry cluster had fewer N-insertions in productive TCRs than the approximately 630-donor mean. Most TCR sequences were seen in very few donors, while some public TCRs were found in many individuals. HLA typing was unavailable for some donors at each locus, so association tests used only the typed subset. In this cohort, only TCR beta chains were sequenced, and detectable features were limited by the absence of alpha or paired-chain data. Broadly in line with IMGT annotations, most TCR beta V segments showed up in productive rearrangements about 87% or about 30% of the time in an earlier analysis of about 500 of the donors. Assigning TCR associations to individual alleles was difficult when HLA alleles, especially DR and DQ, strongly co-occurred. CMV serostatus was the only immune exposure information available for the cohort. In a later analysis, TCR association rates were found to vary across HLA loci, with the most associated TCRs seen for DRB1 alleles and the fewest for HLA-C alleles. The authors suggested that the approach could potentially be extended to other disease states and immunological phenotypes. In vitro tests confirmed that three of the cytomegalovirus-associated TCR beta chains recognize cytomegalovirus antigens. A further reported finding was that TCR beta sequences accurately predicted the HLA-A and HLA-B alleles for most subjects in the first cohort. The classifier was reported to diagnose cytomegalovirus status with high specificity and sensitivity in both the original cohort and the validation cohort. According to a later analysis, parvovirus B19, influenza, CMV and Epstein-Barr virus appeared linked to several top co-occurrence clusters. Specific HLA alleles were associated with 15,000 to 20,000 TCR beta sequences at a false discovery rate of 0.05 in a later analysis. The sequencing pipeline was judged likely to have produced a cluster of highly shared sequence variants as a technical artifact. In a later genetic analysis, a missense DCLRE1C variant was associated with V-gene and J-gene trimming of TCR beta chains, and the association was replicated in an independent cohort.

This clone came up once. The antigen this receptor binds is unknown. Base qualities are missing; no much larger clone stands one base away. The cohort was made up of about 670 healthy bone marrow donors. At the time of sampling, every cohort member was nominally healthy, though immune exposures that went unrecorded were likely present. The donor was CMV seropositive and belonged to the group of 250 to 350 seropositive cohort members. Every donor gave a peripheral blood sample, and the peripheral blood mononuclear cells from that sample were used for TCR beta sequencing. The Qiagen DNeasy Blood Extraction Kit was used to extract genomic DNA from the blood cell samples. Libraries were built with the immunoSEQ multiplex PCR assay. A mixture of 60 forward primers for TCR Vbeta segments and 13 reverse primers for TCR Jbeta segments was used in the multiplex PCR. Amplification of the CDR3 region of rearranged TCR beta genes was performed with a multiplex PCR assay on genomic DNA. On the Illumina HiSeq System, the amplified TCR beta libraries were sequenced as 87-base-pair reads. From the authors' description of their analysis: A later analysis tallied around 82 million unique TCR beta chains across the 650 to 750 repertoires, and around 9.9 million of those chains were shared by two or more donors. Raw reads were error-corrected and collapsed into unique sequences by a nearest-neighbor algorithm in which closely related sequences were merged to remove PCR and sequencing errors. V, D and J gene segments were assigned by aligning CDR3 sequences to IMGT reference sequences. For a sequence to be retained, a match of at least six nucleotides to both a V gene segment and a J gene segment was required. A rearrangement counted as productive if the CDR3 had no stop codons and remained in frame with V and J, and every other rearrangement counted as non-productive. CDR3 was defined by IMGT convention, running from the second conserved V-encoded cysteine to the conserved J-encoded phenylalanine. The earlier analysis of approximately 500 of the donors excluded sequences that lacked an unambiguous match to a single V gene segment. An earlier analysis of 500 to 600 of the donors classified V segments as functional when productive rearrangements were above 56.7% and as segregating when the standard deviation between donors was above 5%. A statistical classification framework was built to diagnose cytomegalovirus status from the catalog of TCR beta chain sequences. In a later analysis, V and J genes were assigned by comparing TCR nucleotide sequences against IMGT/GENE-DB human TR gene sequences. Using the TCRdist pipeline, a later analysis assigned CDR3 sequences along with most-parsimonious VDJ recombination scenarios. In a later analysis, each TCR beta chain was defined by its CDR3 amino acid sequence together with its V-gene family, and reads without a unique V-gene family were excluded. To address suspected cross-contamination and a sequencing artifact, a later analysis removed 592 highly shared, low-generation-probability nucleotide sequences. In a later analysis, a clonal expansion index was calculated for each public chain from normalized within-repertoire ranks of inferred template counts. A later analysis computed generation probabilities with a VDJ recombination model fitted to out-of-frame rearrangements, and checked the results against IGoR. In a later analysis, hypergeometric tests were used to score TCR-TCR, TCR-HLA and TCR-CMV co-occurrence, with a repertoire-size bias correction applied to TCR pairs. In a later analysis, false discovery rates were estimated by permuting HLA or CMV assignments 20 times. In a later analysis, co-occurring TCRs were grouped using DBSCAN, with TCRdist sequence similarity added in when clustering inside HLA-allele-positive subsets. Repertoires with fewer than 30,000 or more than 120,000 public chains, plus five repertoires with anomalous nucleotide sharing, were excluded from co-occurrence clustering. TCRdb's version of the immuneACCESS table is confined to in-frame rearrangements and falls short of the full clone set. An unresolved V gene accounts for under half of the shortfall where checked; the remainder is of unknown origin. V and J calls and clone size follow that table, whereas D and trimming were derived from the DNA. This sample comprises approximately 150,000 clones, around 80% of them detected only once. Of the sample, approximately 11% falls within the top ten clones.

The sequenced sample was PBMCs. The sequence was obtained from a man aged 18 to 35 in good health and CMV-seropositive.

The nucleotide sequence reads TGTGCCAGCAGCTTAGACCAGGGGTCCTACGAGCAGTACTTC. Translation gives CASSLDQGSYEQYF. The V and J genes are TRBV7-8 and TRBJ2-7; TRBD1 might be the D gene, on 6 matching bases. The germline ends are 8 bases apart after V is trimmed by 1 base and J by 1 base. The CDR3 goes from the cysteine to the phenylalanine over 14 residues. Only the CDR3 portion is preserved as DNA: 42 bases, with reading frame beginning at the first base. CDR1 SGHVS and CDR2 FQNEAQ were looked up in the germline V gene.